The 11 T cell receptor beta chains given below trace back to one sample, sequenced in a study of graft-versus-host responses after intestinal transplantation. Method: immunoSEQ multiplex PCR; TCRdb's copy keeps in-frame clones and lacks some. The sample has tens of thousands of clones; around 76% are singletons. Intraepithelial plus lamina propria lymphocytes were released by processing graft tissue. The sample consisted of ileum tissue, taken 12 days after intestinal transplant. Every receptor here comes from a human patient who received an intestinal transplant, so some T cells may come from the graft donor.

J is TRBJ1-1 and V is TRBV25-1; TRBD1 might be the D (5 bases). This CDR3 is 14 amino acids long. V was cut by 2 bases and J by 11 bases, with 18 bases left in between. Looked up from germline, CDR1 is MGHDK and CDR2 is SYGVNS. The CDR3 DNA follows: TGTGCCAGCAGTGAACCCCATAGGGGTTCCCTGGCTTTCTTT. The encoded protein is CASSEPHRGSLAFF.

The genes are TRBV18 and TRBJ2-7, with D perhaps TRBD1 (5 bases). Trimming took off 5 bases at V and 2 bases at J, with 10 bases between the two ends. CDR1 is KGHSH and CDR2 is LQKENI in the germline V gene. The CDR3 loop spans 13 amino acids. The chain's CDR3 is CASSVTETYEQYF. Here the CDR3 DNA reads TGTGCCAGCTCAGTGACAGAGACCTACGAGCAGTACTTC.

In nucleotides, the CDR3 is TGTGCCAGCAGCCAAGGCGGGGTGGCCGGGGAGCTGTTTTTT. Translated, it gives CASSQGGVAGELFF. The chain combines TRBV2 with TRBJ2-2; TRBD2 might be the D (6 bases). Germline V CDR1 and CDR2: SNHLY, FYNNEI. CDR3 length: 14 amino acids. V lost 6 bases and J lost 6, with 14 bases in between.

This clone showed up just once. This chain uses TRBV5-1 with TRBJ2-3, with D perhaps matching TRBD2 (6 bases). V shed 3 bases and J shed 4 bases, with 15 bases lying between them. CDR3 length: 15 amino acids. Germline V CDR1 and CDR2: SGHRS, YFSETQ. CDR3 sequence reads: CASSWGERIPDTQYF. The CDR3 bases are TGCGCCAGCAGCTGGGGGGAGCGGATCCCAGATACGCAGTATTTT.

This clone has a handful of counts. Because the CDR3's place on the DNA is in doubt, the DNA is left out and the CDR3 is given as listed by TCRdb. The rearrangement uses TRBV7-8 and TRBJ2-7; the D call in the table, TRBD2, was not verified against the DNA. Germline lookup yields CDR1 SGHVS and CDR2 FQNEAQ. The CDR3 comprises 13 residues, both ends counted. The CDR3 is CASSLFGEGEQYF.

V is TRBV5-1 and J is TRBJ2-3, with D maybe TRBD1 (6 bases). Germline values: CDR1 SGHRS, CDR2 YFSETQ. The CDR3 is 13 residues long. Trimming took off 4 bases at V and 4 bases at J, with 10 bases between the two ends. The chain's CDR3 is CASSPDSADTQYF. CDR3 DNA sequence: TGCGCCAGCAGCCCGGACAGTGCAGATACGCAGTATTTT.

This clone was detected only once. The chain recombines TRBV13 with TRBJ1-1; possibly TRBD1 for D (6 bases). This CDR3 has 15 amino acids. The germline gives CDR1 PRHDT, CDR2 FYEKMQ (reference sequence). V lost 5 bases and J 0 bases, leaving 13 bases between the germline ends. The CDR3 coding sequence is TGTGCCAGCAGCCCCAAGGGACACTTGAACACTGAAGCTTTCTTT. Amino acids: CASSPKGHLNTEAFF. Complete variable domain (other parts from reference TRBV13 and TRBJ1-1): AAGVIQSPRHLIKEKRETATLKCYPIPRHDTVYWYQQGPGQDPQFLISFYEKMQSDKGSIPDRFSAQQFSDYHSELNMSSLELGDSALYFCASSPKGHLNTEAFFGQGTRLTVV.

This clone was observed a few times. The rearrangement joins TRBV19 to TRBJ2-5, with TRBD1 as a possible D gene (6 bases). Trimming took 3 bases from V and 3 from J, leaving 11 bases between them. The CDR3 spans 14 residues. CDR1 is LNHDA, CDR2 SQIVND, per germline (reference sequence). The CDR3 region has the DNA TGTGCCAGTAGTATCCGGACAGCGAAAGAGACCCAGTACTTC. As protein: CASSIRTAKETQYF.

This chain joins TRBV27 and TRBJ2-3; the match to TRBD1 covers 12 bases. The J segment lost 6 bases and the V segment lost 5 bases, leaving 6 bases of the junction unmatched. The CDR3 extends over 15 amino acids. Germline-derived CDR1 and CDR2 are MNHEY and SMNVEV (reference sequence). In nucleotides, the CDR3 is TGTGCCAGCAGTCCCGGGACAGGGGGCCTCGATACGCAGTATTTT. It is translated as CASSPGTGGLDTQYF.

CDR3 sequence reads: CASSSYRVSYEQYF. CDR3 coding DNA: TGTGCCAGCAGTTCCTACAGGGTCTCCTACGAGCAGTACTTC. The gene calls are TRBV6-5 and TRBJ2-7; D is possibly TRBD1 (6 bases). Germline assignment: CDR1 MNHEY and CDR2 SVGAGI. This CDR3 contains 14 residues. The V and J ends lost 4 bases and 0 bases respectively, with 10 bases between them.

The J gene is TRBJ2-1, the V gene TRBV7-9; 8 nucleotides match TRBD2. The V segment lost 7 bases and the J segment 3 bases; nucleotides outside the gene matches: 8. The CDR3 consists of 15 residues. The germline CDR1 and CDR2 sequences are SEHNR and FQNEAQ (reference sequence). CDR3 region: CASTRRSGVYNEQFF. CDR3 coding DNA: TGTGCCAGCACCCGCCGTAGCGGGGTCTACAATGAGCAGTTCTTC.